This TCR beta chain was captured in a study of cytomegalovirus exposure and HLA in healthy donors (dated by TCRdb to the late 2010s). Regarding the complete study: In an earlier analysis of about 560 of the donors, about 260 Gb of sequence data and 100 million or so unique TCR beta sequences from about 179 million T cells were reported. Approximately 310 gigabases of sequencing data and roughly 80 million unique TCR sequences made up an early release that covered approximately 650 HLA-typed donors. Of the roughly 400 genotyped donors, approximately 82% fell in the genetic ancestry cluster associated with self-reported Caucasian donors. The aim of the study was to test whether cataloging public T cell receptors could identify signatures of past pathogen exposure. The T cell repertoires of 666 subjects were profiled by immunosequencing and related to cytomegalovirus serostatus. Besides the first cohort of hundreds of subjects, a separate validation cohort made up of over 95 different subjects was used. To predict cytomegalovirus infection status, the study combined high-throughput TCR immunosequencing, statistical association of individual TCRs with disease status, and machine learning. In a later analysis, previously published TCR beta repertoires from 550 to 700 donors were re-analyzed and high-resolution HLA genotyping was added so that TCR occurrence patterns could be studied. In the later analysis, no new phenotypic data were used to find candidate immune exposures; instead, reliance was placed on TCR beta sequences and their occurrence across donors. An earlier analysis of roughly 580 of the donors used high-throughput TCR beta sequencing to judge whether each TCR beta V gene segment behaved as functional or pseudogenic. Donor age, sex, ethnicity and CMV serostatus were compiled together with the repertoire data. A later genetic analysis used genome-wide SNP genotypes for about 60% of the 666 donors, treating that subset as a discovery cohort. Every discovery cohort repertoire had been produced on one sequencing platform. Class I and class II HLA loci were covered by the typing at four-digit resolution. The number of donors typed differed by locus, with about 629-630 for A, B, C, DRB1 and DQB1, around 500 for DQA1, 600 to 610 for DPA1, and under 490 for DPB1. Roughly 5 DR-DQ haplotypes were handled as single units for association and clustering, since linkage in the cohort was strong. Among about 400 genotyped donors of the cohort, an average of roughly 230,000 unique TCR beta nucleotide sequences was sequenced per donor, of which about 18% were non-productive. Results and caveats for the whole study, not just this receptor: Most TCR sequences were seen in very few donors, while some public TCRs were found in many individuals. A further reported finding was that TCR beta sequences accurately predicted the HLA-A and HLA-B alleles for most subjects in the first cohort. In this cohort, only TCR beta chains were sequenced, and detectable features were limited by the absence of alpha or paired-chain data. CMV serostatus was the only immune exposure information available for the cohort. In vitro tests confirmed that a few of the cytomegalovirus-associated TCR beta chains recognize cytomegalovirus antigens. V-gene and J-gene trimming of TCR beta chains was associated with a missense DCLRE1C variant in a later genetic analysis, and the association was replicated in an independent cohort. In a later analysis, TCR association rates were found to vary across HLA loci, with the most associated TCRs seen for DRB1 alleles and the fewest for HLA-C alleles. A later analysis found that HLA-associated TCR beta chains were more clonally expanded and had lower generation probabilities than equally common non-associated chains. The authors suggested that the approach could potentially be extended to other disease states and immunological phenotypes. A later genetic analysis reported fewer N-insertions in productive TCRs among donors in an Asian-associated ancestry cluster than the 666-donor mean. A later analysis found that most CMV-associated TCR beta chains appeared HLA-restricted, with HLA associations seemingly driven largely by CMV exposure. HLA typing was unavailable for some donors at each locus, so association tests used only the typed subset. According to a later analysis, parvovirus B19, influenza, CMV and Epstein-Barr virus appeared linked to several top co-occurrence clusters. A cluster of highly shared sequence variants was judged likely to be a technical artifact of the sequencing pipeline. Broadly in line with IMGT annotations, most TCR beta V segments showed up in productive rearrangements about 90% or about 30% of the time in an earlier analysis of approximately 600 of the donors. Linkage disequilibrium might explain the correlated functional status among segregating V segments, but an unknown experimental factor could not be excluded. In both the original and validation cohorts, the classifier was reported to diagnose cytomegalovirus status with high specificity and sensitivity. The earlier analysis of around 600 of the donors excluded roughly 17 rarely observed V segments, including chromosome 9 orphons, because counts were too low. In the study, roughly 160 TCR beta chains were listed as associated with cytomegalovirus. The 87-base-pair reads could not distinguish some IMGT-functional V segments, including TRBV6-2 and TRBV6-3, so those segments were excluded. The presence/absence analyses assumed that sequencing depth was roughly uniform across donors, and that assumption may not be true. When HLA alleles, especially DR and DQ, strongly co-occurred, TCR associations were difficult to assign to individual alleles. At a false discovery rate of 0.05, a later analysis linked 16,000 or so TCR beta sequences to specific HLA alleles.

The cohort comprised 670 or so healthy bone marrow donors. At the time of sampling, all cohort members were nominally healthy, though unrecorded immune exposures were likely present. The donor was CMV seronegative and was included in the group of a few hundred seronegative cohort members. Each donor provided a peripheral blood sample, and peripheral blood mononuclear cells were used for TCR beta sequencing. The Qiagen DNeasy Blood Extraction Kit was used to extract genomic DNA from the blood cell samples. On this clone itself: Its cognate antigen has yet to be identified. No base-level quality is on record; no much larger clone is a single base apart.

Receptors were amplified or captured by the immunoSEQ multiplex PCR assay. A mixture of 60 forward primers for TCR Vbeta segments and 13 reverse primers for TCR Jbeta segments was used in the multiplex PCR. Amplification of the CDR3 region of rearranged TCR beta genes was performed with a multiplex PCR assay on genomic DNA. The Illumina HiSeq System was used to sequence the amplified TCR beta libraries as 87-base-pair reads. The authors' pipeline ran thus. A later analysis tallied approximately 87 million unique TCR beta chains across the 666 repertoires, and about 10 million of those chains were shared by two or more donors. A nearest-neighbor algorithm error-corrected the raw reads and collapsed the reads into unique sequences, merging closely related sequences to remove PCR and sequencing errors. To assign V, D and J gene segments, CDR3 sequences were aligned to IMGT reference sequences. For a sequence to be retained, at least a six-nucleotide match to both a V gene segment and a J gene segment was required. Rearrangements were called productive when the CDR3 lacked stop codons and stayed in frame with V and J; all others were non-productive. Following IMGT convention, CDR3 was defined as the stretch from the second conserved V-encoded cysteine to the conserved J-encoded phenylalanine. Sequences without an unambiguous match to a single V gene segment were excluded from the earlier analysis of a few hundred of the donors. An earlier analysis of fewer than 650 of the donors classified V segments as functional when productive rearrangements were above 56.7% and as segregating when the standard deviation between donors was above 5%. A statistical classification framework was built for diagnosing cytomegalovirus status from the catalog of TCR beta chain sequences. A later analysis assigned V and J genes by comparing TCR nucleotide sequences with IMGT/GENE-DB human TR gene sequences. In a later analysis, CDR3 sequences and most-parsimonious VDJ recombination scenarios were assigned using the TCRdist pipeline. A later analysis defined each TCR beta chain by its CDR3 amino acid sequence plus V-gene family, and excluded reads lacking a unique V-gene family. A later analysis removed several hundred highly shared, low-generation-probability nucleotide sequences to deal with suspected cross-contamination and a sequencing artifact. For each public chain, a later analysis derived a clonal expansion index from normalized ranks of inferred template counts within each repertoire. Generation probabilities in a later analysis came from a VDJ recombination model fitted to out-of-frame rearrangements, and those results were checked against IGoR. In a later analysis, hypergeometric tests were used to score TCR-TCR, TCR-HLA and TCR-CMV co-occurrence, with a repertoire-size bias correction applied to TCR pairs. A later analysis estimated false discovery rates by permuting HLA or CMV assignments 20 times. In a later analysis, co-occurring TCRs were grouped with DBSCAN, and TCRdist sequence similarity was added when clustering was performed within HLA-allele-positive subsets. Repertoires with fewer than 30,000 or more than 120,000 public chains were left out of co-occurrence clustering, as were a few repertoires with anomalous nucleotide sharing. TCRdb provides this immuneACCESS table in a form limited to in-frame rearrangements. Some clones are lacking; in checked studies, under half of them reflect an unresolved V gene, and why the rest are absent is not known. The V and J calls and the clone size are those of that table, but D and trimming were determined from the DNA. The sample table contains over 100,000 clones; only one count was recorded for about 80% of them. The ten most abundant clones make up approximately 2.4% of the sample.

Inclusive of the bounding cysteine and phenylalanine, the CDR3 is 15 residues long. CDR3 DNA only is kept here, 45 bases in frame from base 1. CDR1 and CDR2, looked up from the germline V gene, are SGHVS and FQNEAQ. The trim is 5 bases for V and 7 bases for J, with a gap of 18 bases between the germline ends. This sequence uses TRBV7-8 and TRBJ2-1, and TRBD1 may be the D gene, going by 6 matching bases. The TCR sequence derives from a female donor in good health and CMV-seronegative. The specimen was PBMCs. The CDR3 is CASSAPGQGKNEQFF. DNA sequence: TGTGCCAGCAGCGCCCCGGGGCAGGGGAAGAATGAGCAGTTCTTC.